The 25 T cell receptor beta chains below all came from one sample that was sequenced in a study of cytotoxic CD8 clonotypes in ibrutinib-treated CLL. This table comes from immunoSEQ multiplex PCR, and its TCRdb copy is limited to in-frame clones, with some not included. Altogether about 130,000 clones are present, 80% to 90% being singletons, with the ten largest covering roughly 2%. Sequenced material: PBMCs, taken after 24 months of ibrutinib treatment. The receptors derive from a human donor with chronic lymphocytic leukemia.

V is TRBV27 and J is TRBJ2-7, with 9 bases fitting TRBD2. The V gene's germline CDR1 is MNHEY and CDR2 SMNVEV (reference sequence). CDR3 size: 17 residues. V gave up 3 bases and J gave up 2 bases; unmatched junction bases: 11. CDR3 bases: TGTGCCAGCAGTTTGGTGGCTAGCGGGGCTAGCCCCTACGAGCAGTACTTC. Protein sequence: CASSLVASGASPYEQYF.

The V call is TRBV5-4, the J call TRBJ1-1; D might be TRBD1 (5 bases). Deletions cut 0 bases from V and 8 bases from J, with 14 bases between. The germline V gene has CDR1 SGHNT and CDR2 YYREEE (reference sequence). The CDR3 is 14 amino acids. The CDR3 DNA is TGTGCCAGCAGCTTGGACCGCCTGGGGCGGGAAGCTTTCTTT. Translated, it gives CASSLDRLGREAFF.

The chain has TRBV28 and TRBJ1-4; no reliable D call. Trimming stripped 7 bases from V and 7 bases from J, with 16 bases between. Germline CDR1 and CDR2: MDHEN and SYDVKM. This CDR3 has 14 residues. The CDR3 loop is CASTTSPLSEKLFF. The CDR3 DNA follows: TGTGCCAGCACCACCTCTCCCTTGAGTGAAAAACTGTTTTTT.

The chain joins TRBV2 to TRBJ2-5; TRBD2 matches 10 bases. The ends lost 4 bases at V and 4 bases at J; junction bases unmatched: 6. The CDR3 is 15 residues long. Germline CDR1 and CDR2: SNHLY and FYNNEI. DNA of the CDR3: TGTGCCAGCAGTGTTCTAGCGGGAGAACGAGAGACCCAGTACTTC. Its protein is CASSVLAGERETQYF.

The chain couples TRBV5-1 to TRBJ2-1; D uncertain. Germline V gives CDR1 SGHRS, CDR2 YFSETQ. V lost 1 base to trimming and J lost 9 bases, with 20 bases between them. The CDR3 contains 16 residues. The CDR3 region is CASSLNPSGISGEQFF. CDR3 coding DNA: TGCGCCAGCAGCTTGAATCCTAGTGGAATAAGTGGTGAGCAGTTCTTC.

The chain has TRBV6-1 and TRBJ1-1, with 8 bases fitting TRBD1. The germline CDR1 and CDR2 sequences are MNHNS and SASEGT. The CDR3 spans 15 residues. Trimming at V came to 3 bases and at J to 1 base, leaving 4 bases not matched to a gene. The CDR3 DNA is TGTGCCAGCAGTGAGGAGGACAGGGCGAACACTGAAGCTTTCTTT. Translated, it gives CASSEEDRANTEAFF.

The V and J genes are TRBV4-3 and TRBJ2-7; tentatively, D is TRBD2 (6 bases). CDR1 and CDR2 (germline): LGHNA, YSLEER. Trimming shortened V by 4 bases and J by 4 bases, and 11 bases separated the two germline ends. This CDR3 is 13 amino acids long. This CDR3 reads CASSRSREYEQYF. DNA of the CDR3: TGCGCCAGCAGCCGAAGTCGGGAGTACGAGCAGTACTTC.

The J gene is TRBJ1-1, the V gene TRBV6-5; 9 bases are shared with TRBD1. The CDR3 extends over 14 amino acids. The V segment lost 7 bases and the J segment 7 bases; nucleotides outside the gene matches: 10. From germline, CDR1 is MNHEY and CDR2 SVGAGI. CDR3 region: CASTPNRGQNEAFF. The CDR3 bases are TGTGCCAGCACTCCTAACAGGGGGCAGAATGAAGCTTTCTTT.

The CDR3 reads CASSEGARFSDTDTQYF. The CDR3 DNA reads as TGTGCCAGCAGCGAGGGGGCGCGATTTAGTGACACAGATACGCAGTATTTT. The J gene is TRBJ2-3, the V gene TRBV11-3; 7 bases are a match to TRBD1. After removal of 5 bases from V and 2 bases from J, the junction contained 13 bases not matched to a gene. Germline V gives CDR1 SGHNT, CDR2 YENEEA. The CDR3 loop spans 17 amino acids.

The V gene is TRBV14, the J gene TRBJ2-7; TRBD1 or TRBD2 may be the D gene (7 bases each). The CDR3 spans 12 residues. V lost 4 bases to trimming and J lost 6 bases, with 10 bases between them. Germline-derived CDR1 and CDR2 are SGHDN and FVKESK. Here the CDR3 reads CASSPGGGEQYF. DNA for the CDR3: TGTGCCAGCAGCCCAGGGGGGGGCGAGCAGTACTTC.

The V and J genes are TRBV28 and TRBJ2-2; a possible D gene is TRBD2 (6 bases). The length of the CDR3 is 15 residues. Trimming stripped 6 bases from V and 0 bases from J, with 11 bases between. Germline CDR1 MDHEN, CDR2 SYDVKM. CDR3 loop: CASSIGSANTGELFF. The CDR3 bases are TGTGCCAGCAGCATCGGGAGCGCGAACACCGGGGAGCTGTTTTTT.

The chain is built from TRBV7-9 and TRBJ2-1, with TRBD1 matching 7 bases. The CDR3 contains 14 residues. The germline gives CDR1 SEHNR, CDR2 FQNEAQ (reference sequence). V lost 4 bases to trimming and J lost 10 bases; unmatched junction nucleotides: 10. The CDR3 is CASSSYQGQTEQFF. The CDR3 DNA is TGTGCCAGCAGCTCTTACCAGGGACAGACAGAGCAGTTCTTC.

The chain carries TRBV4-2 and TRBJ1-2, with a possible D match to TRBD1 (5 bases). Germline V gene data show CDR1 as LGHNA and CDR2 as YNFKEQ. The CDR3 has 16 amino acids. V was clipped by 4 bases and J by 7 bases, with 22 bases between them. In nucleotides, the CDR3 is TGTGCCAGCAGCCGGCAGGACGAGGGGCTAACTGGTGGCTACACCTTC. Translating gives CASSRQDEGLTGGYTF.

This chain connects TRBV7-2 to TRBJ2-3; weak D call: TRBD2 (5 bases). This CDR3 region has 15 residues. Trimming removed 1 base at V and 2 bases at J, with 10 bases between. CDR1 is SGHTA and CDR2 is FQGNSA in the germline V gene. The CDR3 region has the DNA TGTGCCAGCAGCTTAGTTAGCGTAGTCACAGATACGCAGTATTTT. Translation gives CASSLVSVVTDTQYF.

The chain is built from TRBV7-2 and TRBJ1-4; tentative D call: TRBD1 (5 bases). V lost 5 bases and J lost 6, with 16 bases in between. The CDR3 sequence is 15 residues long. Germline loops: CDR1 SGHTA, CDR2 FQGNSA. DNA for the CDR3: TGTGCCAGCAGCCGCACCGGGGCCGGCTATGAAAAACTGTTTTTT. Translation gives CASSRTGAGYEKLFF. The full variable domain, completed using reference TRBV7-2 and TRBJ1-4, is GAGVSQSPSNKVTEKGKDVELRCDPISGHTALYWYRQSLGQGLEFLIYFQGNSAPDKSGLPSDRFSAERTGGSVSTLTIQRTQQEDSAVYLCASSRTGAGYEKLFFGSGTQLSVL.

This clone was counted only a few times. CDR3 nucleotide sequence: TGTGCCAGCAGCTTAGTAGACAGGGGGGATCAGCCCCAGCATTTT. Translating gives CASSLVDRGDQPQHF. The V and J genes are TRBV7-2 and TRBJ1-5; 9 nucleotides line up with TRBD1. Trimming cost V 1 base and J 5 bases; bases outside gene matches: 3. CDR1 and CDR2 (germline): SGHTA, FQGNSA. There are 15 residues in the CDR3.

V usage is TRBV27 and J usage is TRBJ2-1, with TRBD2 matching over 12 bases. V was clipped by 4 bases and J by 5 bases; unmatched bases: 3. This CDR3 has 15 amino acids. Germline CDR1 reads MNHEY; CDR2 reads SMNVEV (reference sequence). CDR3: CASSYTSGRHNEQFF. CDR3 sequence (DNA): TGTGCCAGCAGTTATACTAGCGGGAGGCACAATGAGCAGTTCTTC.

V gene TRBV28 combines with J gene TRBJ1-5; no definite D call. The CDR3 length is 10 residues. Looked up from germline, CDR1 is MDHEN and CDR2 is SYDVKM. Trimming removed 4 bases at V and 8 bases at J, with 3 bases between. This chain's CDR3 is CASSYEPQHF. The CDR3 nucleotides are TGTGCCAGCAGTTACGAGCCCCAGCATTTT.

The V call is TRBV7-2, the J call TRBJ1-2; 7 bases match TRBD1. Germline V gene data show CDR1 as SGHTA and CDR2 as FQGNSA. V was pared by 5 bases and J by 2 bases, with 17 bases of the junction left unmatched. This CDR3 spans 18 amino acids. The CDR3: CASSLSLPSRQGNYGYTF. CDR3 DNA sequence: TGTGCCAGCAGCCTCTCCCTGCCATCGAGACAGGGAAACTATGGCTACACCTTC.

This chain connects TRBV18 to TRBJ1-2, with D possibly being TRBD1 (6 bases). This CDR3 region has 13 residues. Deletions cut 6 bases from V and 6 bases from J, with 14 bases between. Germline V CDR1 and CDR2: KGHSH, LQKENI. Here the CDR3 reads CASSPTGGDGYTF. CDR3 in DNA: TGTGCCAGCTCGCCGACAGGAGGGGATGGCTACACCTTC.

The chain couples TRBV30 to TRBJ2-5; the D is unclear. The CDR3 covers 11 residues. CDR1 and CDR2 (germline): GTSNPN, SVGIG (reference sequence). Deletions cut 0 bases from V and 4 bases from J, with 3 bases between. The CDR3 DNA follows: TGTGCCTGGAGTGTATCAGAGACCCAGTACTTC. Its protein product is CAWSVSETQYF.

The CDR3 loop reads CASSQDLQTQYF. CDR3 coding DNA: TGCGCCAGCAGCCAAGATTTACAGACCCAGTACTTC. The chain combines TRBV4-3 with TRBJ2-5; no definite D call. This CDR3 comprises 12 residues. Between the trimmed V and J ends, which lost 0 bases and 6 bases, there was a span of 5 bases. Germline V gives CDR1 LGHNA, CDR2 YSLEER.

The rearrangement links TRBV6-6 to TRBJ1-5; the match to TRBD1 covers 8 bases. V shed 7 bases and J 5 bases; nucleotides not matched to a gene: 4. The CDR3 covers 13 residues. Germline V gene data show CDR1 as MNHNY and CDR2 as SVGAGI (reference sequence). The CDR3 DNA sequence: TGTGCCAGCACAGGGGGCTTTGATCAGCCCCAGCATTTT. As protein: CASTGGFDQPQHF.

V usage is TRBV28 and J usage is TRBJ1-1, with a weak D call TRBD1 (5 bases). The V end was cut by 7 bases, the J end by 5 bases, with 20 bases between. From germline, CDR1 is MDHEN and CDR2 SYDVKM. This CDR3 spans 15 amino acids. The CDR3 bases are TGTGCCAGCAATATAAGGGGCCGTCGGGGAACTGAAGCTTTCTTT. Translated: CASNIRGRRGTEAFF.

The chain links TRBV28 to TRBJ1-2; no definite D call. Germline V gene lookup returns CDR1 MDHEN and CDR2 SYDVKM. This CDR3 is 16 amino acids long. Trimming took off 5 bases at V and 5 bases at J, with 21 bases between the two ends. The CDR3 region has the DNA TGTGCCAGCAGTGCCGTGCAGGTCAGCGGTACGTATGGCTACACCTTC. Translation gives CASSAVQVSGTYGYTF.